This T cell receptor (beta chain) was captured in a study of pediatric ulcerative colitis. Study-wide findings and caveats: Total lymphocyte DNA, not sorted subsets, was the template.

Clones were read by immunoSEQ multiplex PCR, and TCRdb kept only the in-frame ones, dropping some. The sample lists tens of thousands of clones; 85% to 90% were seen once. Note on this clone: Its antigen is currently unknown.

Controls had normal endoscopy and no IBD diagnosis within a year. V was cut by 5 bases and J by 5 bases, with 12 bases left in between. CDR1 MDHEN and CDR2 SYDVKM come from the germline V gene. The CDR3 contains 13 residues. The material sequenced was blood. The chain couples TRBV28 to TRBJ1-2; D uncertain. The TCR was taken from a boy between 10 and 17 years old who was a control in a study of pediatric ulcerative colitis. As DNA, the CDR3 is TGTGCCAGCAGTGATCCTACAGAGTATGGCTACACCTTC. Translating gives CASSDPTEYGYTF.